A single T cell receptor beta chain is shown here with its context. Its antigen is currently not known. No base qualities exist here, and no much larger clone lies one base off it. This specimen comes from a study of blood T cell repertoires in COVID-19 (dated by TCRdb to the early 2020s). Regarding the research as a whole: Collaborator samples came from the United States, Italy and Spain and covered acute and convalescent phases of COVID-19. The dataset comprised deeply sampled blood TCRbeta repertoires from subjects exposed to, actively infected with, or recovered from COVID-19. A de-identified subject ID, COVID-19 status, age in years and sex were almost always included in the sample metadata. The material from the prospective study consisted of cDNA or gDNA derived from T cells, B-cell-depleted T cells, or PBMCs. The repertoires were made available in a free public database intended to serve as a resource for research on the immune response to SARS-CoV-2. Where available, HLA class I and class II types were taken from metadata supplied by the sample provider and were not determined by assay-based typing. Samples were obtained from the ongoing ImmuneRACE study (first 160 participants) and from some 1,200 subjects provided by 6 global collaborators. General findings and caveats noted by the study authors: The amount of clinical and demographic metadata varied by source and participant and was provided uncurated.

For CDR1 and CDR2, the germline V gene (reference sequence) lists LNHDA and SQIVND. The V end gives up 3 bases and the J end 0 bases, leaving 7 bases in the junction not matched to a gene. There are 17 amino acids in the CDR3, from cysteine to phenylalanine inclusive. The sequence is cut down to CDR3 DNA, 51 bases in frame from base 1. Each collaborating institution followed its own protocols to collect whole blood in K2EDTA tubes. For TCRbeta analysis, collaborator samples were shipped as frozen whole blood, as isolated PBMCs, or as DNA extracted from either sample type. The immunoSEQ Assay, a bias-controlled multiplex PCR, was used to amplify TCRbeta CDR3 regions from genomic DNA. Concerning the study's data processing: Nucleated cell counts per sample were estimated from amplification of reference gene primers within the assay. To quantify the absolute abundance of each unique TCRbeta CDR3 rearrangement, sequence reads were collapsed and filtered. For each sample, productive Simpson clonality was calculated as the square root of Simpson's diversity index over productive rearrangements. The clones in this table, taken by TCRdb from immuneACCESS, are in-frame only. Not every clone is retained; where verified, under half of the shortfall comes from an unresolved V gene, and the cause of the rest is unknown. That table is the source of V, J and clone size, and D and trimming were worked out from the DNA. The sample profile shows more than 150,000 clones; roughly nine tenths of them were found once. 20% of the sample goes to the ten largest clones.

The clonotype originates from a man between 65 and 85 years old with active or convalescent COVID-19. The specimen was peripheral blood. This chain joins TRBV19 to TRBJ2-7; TRBD2 agrees with 11 junctional bases. The nucleotide sequence reads as follows: TGTGCCAGTAGTATGGCTAGCGGGAGGCCGGGCTCCTACGAGCAGTACTTC. This gives the protein CASSMASGRPGSYEQYF.